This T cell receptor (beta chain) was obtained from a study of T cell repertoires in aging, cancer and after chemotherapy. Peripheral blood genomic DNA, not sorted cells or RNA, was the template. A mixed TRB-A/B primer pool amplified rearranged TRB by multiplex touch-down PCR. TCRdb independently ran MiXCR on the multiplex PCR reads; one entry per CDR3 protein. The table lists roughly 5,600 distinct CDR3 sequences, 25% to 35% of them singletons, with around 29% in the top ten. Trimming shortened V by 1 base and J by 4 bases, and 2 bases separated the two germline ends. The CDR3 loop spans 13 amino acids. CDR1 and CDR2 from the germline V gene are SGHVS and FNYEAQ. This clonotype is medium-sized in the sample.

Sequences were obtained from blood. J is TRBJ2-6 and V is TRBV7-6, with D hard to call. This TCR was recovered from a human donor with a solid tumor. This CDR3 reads CASSLGGANVLTF. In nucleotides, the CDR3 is TGTGCCAGCAGCTTAGGAGGGGCCAACGTCCTGACTTTC.